This T cell receptor (beta chain) was recorded in a study of PD-L1 blockade in urothelial cancer. Study-wide context: Patients commenced intravenous atezolizumab, 1,200 mg every 3 weeks, in about 2014. Analyses used blood from 3 weeks (second dose) and 6 weeks after treatment start.

Indicated time point: pretreatment peripheral blood. Profiled with immunoSEQ multiplex PCR; TCRdb holds only in-frame clones, not every one. Among more than 85,000 clones, around nine tenths were seen once, and the ten largest hold roughly 2%. This CDR3 comprises 12 residues. Trimming took off 7 bases at V and 9 bases at J, with 13 bases between the two ends. CDR1 is LNHDA, CDR2 SQIVND, per germline (reference sequence). The sequence came from a man in his sixties with urothelial cancer. The sequenced sample was PBMCs, obtained around atezolizumab (anti-PD-L1) treatment. The genes are TRBV19 and TRBJ2-1, with a tentative D call TRBD2 (6 bases). The CDR3 spells CASNSGVREQFF. CDR3 bases: TGTGCCAGTAATTCGGGAGTCCGTGAGCAGTTCTTC.